This T cell receptor (beta chain) was profiled in a study of cytomegalovirus exposure and HLA in healthy donors. The CDR3 is 15 amino acids. Germline CDR1 reads SGHAT; CDR2 reads FQNNGV. V was cut by 0 bases and J by 2 bases, with 8 bases left in between. These donors were members of the approximately 120-subject validation cohort, a group separate from the approximately 700-subject first cohort. Assay: immunoSEQ multiplex PCR; the TCRdb copy retains only in-frame clones and omits some. The table records 110,000 or so clones, approximately 89% of them present only once. The sample consisted of PBMCs. This TCR was sampled from a man aged 18 to 35 in good health and CMV-seronegative. V gene TRBV11-2 combines with J gene TRBJ1-3; D not certain. Here the CDR3 DNA reads TGTGCCAGCAGCTTAGATTTTACTCCTGGAAACACCATATATTTT. Translating it yields CASSLDFTPGNTIYF.